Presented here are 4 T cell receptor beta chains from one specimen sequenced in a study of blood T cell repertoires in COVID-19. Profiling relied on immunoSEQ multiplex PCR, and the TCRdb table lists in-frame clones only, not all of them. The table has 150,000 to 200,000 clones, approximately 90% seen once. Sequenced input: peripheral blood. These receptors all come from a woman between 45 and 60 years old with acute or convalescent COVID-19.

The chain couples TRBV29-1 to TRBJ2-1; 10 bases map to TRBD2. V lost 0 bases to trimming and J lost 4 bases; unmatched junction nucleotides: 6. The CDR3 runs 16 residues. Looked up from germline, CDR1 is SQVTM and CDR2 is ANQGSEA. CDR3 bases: TGCAGCGTTGAAGATCTCACTAGCGGGACGTACAATGAGCAGTTCTTC. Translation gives CSVEDLTSGTYNEQFF.

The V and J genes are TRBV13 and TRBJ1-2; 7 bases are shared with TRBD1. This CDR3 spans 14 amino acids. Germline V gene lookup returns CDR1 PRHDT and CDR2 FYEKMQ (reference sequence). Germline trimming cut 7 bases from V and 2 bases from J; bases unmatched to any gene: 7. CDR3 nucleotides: TGTGCCAGCAAGGGCAGGGGGAGGAACTATGGCTACACCTTC. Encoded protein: CASKGRGRNYGYTF.

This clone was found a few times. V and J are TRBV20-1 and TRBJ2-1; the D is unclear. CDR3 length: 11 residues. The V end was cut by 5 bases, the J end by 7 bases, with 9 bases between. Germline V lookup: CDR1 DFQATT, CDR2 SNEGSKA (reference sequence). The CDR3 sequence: CSAAYYNEQFF. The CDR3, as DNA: TGCAGTGCTGCCTACTATAATGAGCAGTTCTTC.

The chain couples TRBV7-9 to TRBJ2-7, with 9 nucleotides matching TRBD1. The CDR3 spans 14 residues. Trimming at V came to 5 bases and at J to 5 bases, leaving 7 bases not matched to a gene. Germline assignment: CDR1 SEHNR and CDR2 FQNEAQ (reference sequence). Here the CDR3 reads CASSTGQGGHEQYF. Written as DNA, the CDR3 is TGTGCCAGCAGCACGGGACAGGGAGGCCACGAGCAGTACTTC.